This T cell receptor beta chain was obtained from a study of cytomegalovirus exposure and HLA in healthy donors (dated by TCRdb to the late 2010s). Looking at the study overall: An earlier analysis of some 600 of the donors reported 276 Gb of sequence data and some 110 million unique TCR beta sequences obtained from around 170 million T cells. An early release covering 550 to 700 HLA-typed donors comprised roughly 300 gigabases of sequencing data and around 80 million unique TCR sequences. The genetic ancestry cluster associated with self-reported Caucasian donors included about four fifths of the 350 to 500 genotyped donors. The study aimed to test whether cataloging public T cell receptors could reveal signatures of past pathogen exposure. The T cell repertoires of around 730 subjects were profiled by immunosequencing and related to cytomegalovirus serostatus. Besides the first cohort of about 730 subjects, a separate validation cohort made up of 120 different subjects was used. To predict cytomegalovirus infection status, the study brought together high-throughput TCR immunosequencing, statistical association of individual TCRs with disease status, and machine learning. In a later analysis, previously published TCR beta repertoires from roughly 710 donors were re-analyzed and high-resolution HLA genotyping was added so that TCR occurrence patterns could be studied. In the later analysis, no new phenotypic data were used to find candidate immune exposures; instead, reliance was placed on TCR beta sequences and their occurrence across donors. An earlier analysis of a few hundred of the donors applied high-throughput TCR beta sequencing to assess whether each TCR beta V gene segment acted as functional or pseudogenic. Donor age, sex, ethnicity and CMV serostatus were compiled alongside the repertoire data. In a later genetic analysis, genome-wide SNP genotypes for about 65% of the roughly 670 donors were used, and that subset was treated as a discovery cohort. Every discovery cohort repertoire had been produced on one sequencing platform. Class I and class II HLA loci were covered by the typing at four-digit resolution. The number of typed donors differed by locus: roughly 620-630 for A, B, C, DRB1 and DQB1; 522 for DQA1; 600 to 610 for DPA1; and around 490 for DPB1. Roughly 5 DR-DQ haplotypes were treated as single units for association and clustering because of strong linkage in the cohort. Among a few hundred genotyped donors of the cohort, an average of about 240,000 unique TCR beta nucleotide sequences were sequenced per donor, roughly 20% of them non-productive. The study at large found these results: A further reported finding was that TCR beta sequences accurately predicted the HLA-A and HLA-B alleles for most subjects in the first cohort. The classifier was reported to diagnose cytomegalovirus status with high specificity and sensitivity in both the original and validation cohorts. It was suggested by the authors that the approach could potentially be generalized to other disease states and immunological phenotypes. Only TCR beta chains were sequenced in this cohort, and the absence of alpha or paired-chain data limited detectable features. Because the 87-base-pair reads could not distinguish some IMGT-functional V segments, including TRBV6-2 and TRBV6-3, those segments were excluded. In a later analysis, 15,000 to 20,000 TCR beta sequences were associated with specific HLA alleles at a false discovery rate of 0.05. The only immune exposure information available for the cohort was CMV serostatus. The sequencing pipeline was judged likely to have produced a cluster of highly shared sequence variants as a technical artifact. The study gave a list of some 150 TCR beta chains associated with cytomegalovirus. While some public TCRs were present in many individuals, most TCR sequences turned up only very rarely across donors. Because HLA typing was missing for some donors at each locus, association tests included only the typed subset. In a later analysis, several top co-occurrence clusters were reported to appear linked to parvovirus B19, influenza, CMV and Epstein-Barr virus. In a later analysis, HLA-associated TCR beta chains showed more clonal expansion and lower generation probabilities than non-associated chains that were equally common. In an earlier analysis of about 540 of the donors, most TCR beta V segments were observed in productive rearrangements about 87% or about 30% of the time, broadly matching IMGT annotations. Linkage disequilibrium might explain the correlated functional status among segregating V segments, but an unknown experimental factor could not be excluded. The earlier analysis of a few hundred of the donors excluded some 15 rarely observed V segments, including chromosome 9 orphons, because counts were too low. In a later genetic analysis, fewer N-insertions in productive TCRs were reported among donors in an Asian-associated ancestry cluster than the approximately 710-donor mean. Roughly uniform sequencing depth across donors was assumed in presence/absence analyses, although this assumption may not hold. A later analysis found that TCR association rates varied across HLA loci, with DRB1 alleles showing the most associated TCRs and HLA-C alleles the fewest. Three of the identified cytomegalovirus-associated TCR beta chains were confirmed in vitro to be specific for cytomegalovirus antigens. According to a later analysis, most CMV-associated TCR beta chains appeared to be HLA-restricted, and the HLA associations seemed to be driven largely by CMV exposure. Assigning TCR associations to individual alleles was difficult when HLA alleles, especially DR and DQ, strongly co-occurred. An association between a missense DCLRE1C variant and V-gene and J-gene trimming of TCR beta chains was found in a later genetic analysis and replicated in an independent cohort.

From its cysteine to its phenylalanine, the CDR3 spans 14 amino acids. The CDR3 DNA has 42 bases and is translated from base 1. V loses 6 bases at its end and J loses 2 bases; junction bases beyond the gene matches: 6. In the germline V gene, CDR1 corresponds to MGHDK and CDR2 to SYGVNS. The library was prepared using the immunoSEQ multiplex PCR assay. A mixture of 60 forward primers for TCR Vbeta segments and 13 reverse primers for TCR Jbeta segments was used in the multiplex PCR. The CDR3 region of rearranged TCR beta genes was amplified from genomic DNA by a multiplex PCR assay. Amplified TCR beta libraries were sequenced as 87-base-pair reads on the Illumina HiSeq System. The authors' pipeline ran thus. In a later analysis, 80 million or so unique TCR beta chains were counted across the roughly 610 repertoires, and about 10 million of these chains were shared by at least two donors. A nearest-neighbor algorithm error-corrected the raw reads and collapsed the reads into unique sequences, merging closely related sequences to remove PCR and sequencing errors. Alignment of CDR3 sequences to IMGT reference sequences was used to assign V, D and J gene segments. Each retained sequence needed at least a six-nucleotide match to both a V gene segment and a J gene segment. A rearrangement counted as productive if the CDR3 had no stop codons and remained in frame with V and J, and every other rearrangement counted as non-productive. Following IMGT convention, CDR3 was defined as the stretch from the second conserved V-encoded cysteine up to the conserved J-encoded phenylalanine. In an earlier analysis of around 570 of the donors, sequences lacking an unambiguous match to a single V gene segment were excluded. An earlier analysis of a few hundred of the donors called V segments functional above 56.7% productive rearrangements and segregating when the between-donor standard deviation exceeded 5%. To diagnose cytomegalovirus status from the catalog of TCR beta chain sequences, a statistical classification framework was built. A later analysis assigned V and J genes by comparing TCR nucleotide sequences with IMGT/GENE-DB human TR gene sequences. In a later analysis, CDR3 sequences and most-parsimonious VDJ recombination scenarios were assigned using the TCRdist pipeline. In a later analysis, each TCR beta chain was defined by its CDR3 amino acid sequence together with its V-gene family, and reads without a unique V-gene family were excluded. As a way to deal with suspected cross-contamination and a sequencing artifact, a later analysis dropped under 600 nucleotide sequences that were highly shared and had low generation probability. For each public chain, a later analysis derived a clonal expansion index from normalized ranks of inferred template counts within each repertoire. Generation probabilities in a later analysis came from a VDJ recombination model fitted to out-of-frame rearrangements, and those results were checked against IGoR. Hypergeometric tests were used in a later analysis to score TCR-TCR, TCR-HLA and TCR-CMV co-occurrence, with a repertoire-size bias correction applied to the TCR pairs. In a later analysis, false discovery rates were estimated by permuting HLA or CMV assignments 20 times. A later analysis grouped co-occurring TCRs with DBSCAN, adding TCRdist sequence similarity when clustering within HLA-allele-positive subsets. Repertoires with fewer than 30,000 or more than 120,000 public chains were left out of co-occurrence clustering, as were four to six repertoires with anomalous nucleotide sharing. This is the immuneACCESS table as TCRdb keeps it, with only in-frame sequences that have V and J called. A part of the clones is gone; compared with another copy, unresolved V genes explain less than half, and the rest is unexplained. The V and J calls and the clone size are those of that table, but D and trimming were determined from the DNA. Within this sample are approximately 150,000 clones, with over 75% of them counted one time only. 1.5% to 2% of the sample is in the top ten clones.

The cohort consisted of hundreds of healthy bone marrow donors. All cohort members were sampled while nominally healthy, although unrecorded immune exposures were likely present. The donor tested CMV seronegative, placing the donor among the approximately 360 seronegative members of the cohort. Each donor provided a peripheral blood sample, and peripheral blood mononuclear cells were used for TCR beta sequencing. Genomic DNA was extracted from the blood cell samples with the Qiagen DNeasy Blood Extraction Kit. Comment on this clone: The antigen it recognizes is unknown. Within one base of it there is no much larger clone, and no base qualities were kept.

Sequenced material: PBMCs. This sequence was found in a woman in her thirties in good health and CMV-seronegative. Recombination linked TRBV25-1 to TRBJ2-5, with 7 bases in between that match TRBD1. The nucleotide sequence reads as follows: TGTGCCAGCAGCCCGGGACAGTCTCAAGAGACCCAGTACTTC. The translation is CASSPGQSQETQYF.